Presented here are 18 T cell receptor beta chains from one specimen sequenced in a study of blood T cell repertoires in COVID-19. Clones were read by immunoSEQ multiplex PCR, and TCRdb kept only the in-frame ones, dropping some. In the table there are under 200,000 clones, roughly 88% of which are singletons. The specimen sequenced was PBMCs or T cells enriched from blood (not recorded which). All receptors come from a man in his forties with acute COVID-19.

The chain employs TRBV5-6 and TRBJ2-5; 11 bases align to TRBD1. Germline assignment: CDR1 SGHDT and CDR2 YYEEEE. CDR3 length: 14 amino acids. The junction had 6 bases not matched to a gene; V was cut back by 3 bases and J by 8 bases. CDR3 region: CASSWTGGISTQYF. In nucleotides, the CDR3 is TGTGCCAGCAGCTGGACAGGGGGCATATCAACCCAGTACTTC.

This clone came up once. V gene TRBV5-1 combines with J gene TRBJ1-6, with a weak D call TRBD1 (6 bases). Germline-derived CDR1 and CDR2 are SGHRS and YFSETQ. The V gene lost 4 bases and the J gene lost 10 bases, with 18 bases spanning the gap. The CDR3 length is 15 residues. CDR3 sequence: CASSPQQGPDSPLHF. CDR3 nucleotides: TGCGCCAGCAGCCCCCAACAGGGACCAGACTCACCCCTCCACTTT.

This sequence joins TRBV6-5 and TRBJ2-1; 8 bases agree with TRBD2. The germline V gene has CDR1 MNHEY and CDR2 SVGAGI. V trimming: 2 bases; J trimming: 7 bases; junction bases outside the gene matches: 1. The CDR3 spans 13 residues. CDR3 protein: CASSYASGNEQFF. CDR3 nucleotides: TGTGCCAGCAGTTACGCTAGCGGGAATGAGCAGTTCTTC.

The chain carries TRBV30 and TRBJ1-2; D gene uncertain. Germline CDR1 GTSNPN, CDR2 SVGIG (reference sequence). V was pared by 2 bases and J by 7 bases, with 11 bases between. This CDR3 comprises 12 residues. The CDR3 nucleotides read TGTGCCTGGAGTTCTACGATTGGTGGCTACACCTTC. As protein: CAWSSTIGGYTF.

This chain uses TRBV15 with TRBJ2-5; TRBD2 matches 14 bases. The CDR3 sequence is 16 residues long. Unmatched junction bases numbered 5, after V lost 5 bases and J lost 3 bases. From germline, CDR1 is LNHNV and CDR2 YYDKDF (reference sequence). The CDR3 is CATSPRLAGGKETQYF. The CDR3 nucleotides are TGTGCCACCAGCCCGAGACTAGCGGGAGGGAAAGAGACCCAGTACTTC.

The J gene is TRBJ1-1, the V gene TRBV7-2; D remains unclear. The germline V gene has CDR1 SGHTA and CDR2 FQGNSA. This CDR3 spans 13 amino acids. V was pared by 3 bases and J by 1 base, with 6 bases between. The CDR3 spells CASSFRENTEAFF. Here the CDR3 DNA reads TGTGCCAGCAGCTTTCGGGAGAACACTGAAGCTTTCTTT.

The chain uses TRBV6-2 or TRBV6-3 and TRBJ2-5, with TRBD2 matching 10 bases. V lost 2 bases and J lost 5; bases outside the gene matches: 5. Germline V CDR1 and CDR2: MNHEY, SVGEGT. This CDR3 region has 15 residues. CDR3 region: CASSYRRTSGETQYF. The CDR3 DNA reads as TGTGCCAGCAGTTACCGTAGGACTAGCGGCGAGACCCAGTACTTC.

This chain links TRBV25-1 with TRBJ1-6, with a tentative D call TRBD1 (5 bases). CDR3 length: 16 residues. V was pared by 6 bases and J by 8 bases, with 20 bases between. Germline V gene sequence: CDR1 MGHDK, CDR2 SYGVNS. In nucleotides, the CDR3 is TGTGCCAGCAGCCGTCTGAGCGGGACTCTCGATTCACCCCTCCACTTT. The encoded protein is CASSRLSGTLDSPLHF.

The rearrangement uses TRBV2 and TRBJ2-7; 7 bases agree with TRBD2. Per the germline V gene, CDR1 is SNHLY and CDR2 is FYNNEI. Trimming cost V 5 bases and J 5 bases; bases outside gene matches: 9. The CDR3 is 14 amino acids. The CDR3 region has the DNA TGTGCCAGCAGTTCTAGCGGTACGTTGAACGAGCAGTACTTC. Translation: CASSSSGTLNEQYF.

V is TRBV27 and J is TRBJ2-1; the match to TRBD2 covers 9 bases. V gave up 8 bases and J gave up 0 bases; unmatched junction bases: 2. The V gene's germline CDR1 is MNHEY and CDR2 SMNVEV (reference sequence). This CDR3 region has 14 residues. The CDR3 DNA is TGTGCCAGCTTTAGCGGGAGCTCCTACAATGAGCAGTTCTTC. It is translated as CASFSGSSYNEQFF.

This clone was seen only a few times. The V and J genes are TRBV10-3 and TRBJ2-7; 9 bases line up with TRBD1. J gave up 9 bases and V 4 bases, and 19 bases lay outside the gene matches. CDR1 ENHRY and CDR2 SYGVKD come from the germline V gene. The CDR3 sequence is 17 residues long. CDR3 in DNA: TGTGCCATCAGTGGAGGGAGGGACAGGGAGGTGAGGTCGGGGCAGTACTTC. Its translation: CAISGGRDREVRSGQYF.

The chain couples TRBV5-4 to TRBJ2-7; TRBD1 matches at 8 bases. V was pared by 0 bases and J by 1 base, with 0 bases of the junction left unmatched. The CDR3 consists of 14 residues. Germline V lookup: CDR1 SGHNT, CDR2 YYREEE (reference sequence). The CDR3 region has the DNA TGTGCCAGCAGCTTGGACAGGGGGTCCTACGAGCAGTACTTC. Its translation is CASSLDRGSYEQYF.

This clone showed up just a few times. The chain links TRBV23-1 to TRBJ2-1; D ambiguous. TRBV23-1 qualifies as an ORF whose function is uncertain. This CDR3 is 13 amino acids long. V lost 4 bases, J lost 7 bases, and 11 bases lay in between. The CDR3 region is CASSRLYWNEQFF. CDR3 nucleotide sequence: TGCGCCAGCAGTCGCCTTTACTGGAATGAGCAGTTCTTC.

This chain links TRBV2 with TRBJ2-5, with a possible D match to TRBD1 (6 bases). Germline lookup yields CDR1 SNHLY and CDR2 FYNNEI. This CDR3 is 14 amino acids long. Trimming left V 4 bases short and J 4 bases short, with 13 bases between. The CDR3 is CASSVEAGAETQYF. The CDR3 DNA sequence: TGTGCCAGCAGTGTTGAGGCAGGGGCAGAGACCCAGTACTTC.

This rearrangement joins TRBV5-6 to TRBJ2-2; TRBD2 might be the D (6 bases). This CDR3 is 16 amino acids long. V gave up 3 bases and J gave up 0 bases, with 12 bases separating them. The V gene's germline CDR1 is SGHDT and CDR2 YYEEEE. The CDR3 nucleotides read TGTGCCAGCAGCTGGGGGGTAGGGACGAACACCGGGGAGCTGTTTTTT. Its translation: CASSWGVGTNTGELFF.

The chain employs TRBV24-1 and TRBJ2-7; weak D call: TRBD1 (5 bases). This CDR3 contains 15 residues. Per the germline V gene, CDR1 is KGHDR and CDR2 is SFDVKD. The V and J ends lost 0 bases and 6 bases respectively, with 14 bases between them. CDR3 sequence: CATSDLDQGPREQYF. DNA of the CDR3: TGTGCCACCAGTGATTTGGATCAGGGCCCCCGCGAGCAGTACTTC.

The V call is TRBV28, the J call TRBJ2-2, with D maybe TRBD1 (6 bases). Germline V CDR1 and CDR2: MDHEN, SYDVKM. CDR3 length equals 15 residues. V lost 10 bases, J lost 4 bases, and 19 bases lay in between. The CDR3 DNA is TGTGCCACCTTCTCCCCCCAGGGGCGCACCGGGGAGCTGTTTTTT. Its translation: CATFSPQGRTGELFF.

CDR3 sequence (DNA): TGTGCCGGGGCCAGACTAGTTGGCTACAATGAGCAGTTCTTC. It codes for CAGARLVGYNEQFF. V usage is TRBV30 and J usage is TRBJ2-1; D might be TRBD2 (6 bases). This CDR3 region has 14 residues. Germline CDR1 reads GTSNPN; CDR2 reads SVGIG (reference sequence). V lost 8 bases to trimming and J lost 3 bases, with 17 bases between them.